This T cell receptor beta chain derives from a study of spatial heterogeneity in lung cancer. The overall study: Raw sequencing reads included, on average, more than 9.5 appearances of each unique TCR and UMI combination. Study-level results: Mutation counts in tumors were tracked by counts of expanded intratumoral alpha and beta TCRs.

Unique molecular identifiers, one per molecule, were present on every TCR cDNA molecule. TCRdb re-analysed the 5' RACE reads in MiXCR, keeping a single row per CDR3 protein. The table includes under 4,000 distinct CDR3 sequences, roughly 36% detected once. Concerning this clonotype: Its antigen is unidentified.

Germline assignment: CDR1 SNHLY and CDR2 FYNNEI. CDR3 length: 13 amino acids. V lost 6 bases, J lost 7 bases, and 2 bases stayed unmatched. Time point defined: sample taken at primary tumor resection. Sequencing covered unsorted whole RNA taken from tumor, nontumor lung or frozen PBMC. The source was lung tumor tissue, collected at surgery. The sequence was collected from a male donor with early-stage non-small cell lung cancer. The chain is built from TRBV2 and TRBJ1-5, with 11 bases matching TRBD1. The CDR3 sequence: CASRGQGGQPQHF. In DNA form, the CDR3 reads TGTGCCAGCAGGGGACAGGGGGGGCAGCCCCAGCATTTT.